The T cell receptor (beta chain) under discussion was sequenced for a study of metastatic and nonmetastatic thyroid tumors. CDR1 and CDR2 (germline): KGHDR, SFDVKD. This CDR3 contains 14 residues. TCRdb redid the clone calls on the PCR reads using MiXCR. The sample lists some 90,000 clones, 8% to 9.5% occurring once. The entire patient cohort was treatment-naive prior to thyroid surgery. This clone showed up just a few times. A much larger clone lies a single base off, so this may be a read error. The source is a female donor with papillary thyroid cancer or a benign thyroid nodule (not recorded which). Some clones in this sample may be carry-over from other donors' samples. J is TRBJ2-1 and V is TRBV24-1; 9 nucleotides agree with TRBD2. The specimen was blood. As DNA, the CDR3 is TGTGCCACCAGTGAGGCGGGGGGGGACAATGAGCATTTCTTC. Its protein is CATSEAGGDNEHFF.